This TCR beta chain was sequenced for a study of cytomegalovirus exposure and HLA in healthy donors. Study outcomes and limitations: Cytomegalovirus status was reportedly diagnosed by the classifier with high specificity and sensitivity. CMV antigen specificity was confirmed in vitro for three CMV-associated chains.

Regarding this clone: Its target is not known.

The CDR3 totals 14 residues. Germline CDR1 and CDR2: LNHDA and SQIVND (reference sequence). V lost 0 bases and J 8 bases, leaving 13 bases between the germline ends. The repertoire was sequenced with immunoSEQ multiplex PCR; TCRdb's copy has only in-frame clones and lacks some. The table lists around 220,000 clones, approximately 83% of them singletons. The chain combines TRBV19 with TRBJ1-1; unclear D gene. This receptor was obtained from a woman aged 25 to 45 in good health and CMV-seropositive. Sequences were obtained from PBMCs. The CDR3 nucleotides are TGTGCCAGTAGTATAGACGGGCCTGGGGAAGAAGCTTTCTTT. It is translated as CASSIDGPGEEAFF. Full variable domain (outside the CDR3, taken from reference TRBV19 and TRBJ1-1): DGGITQSPKYLFRKEGQNVTLSCEQNLNHDAMYWYRQDPGQGLRLIYYSQIVNDFQKGDIAEGYSVSREKKESFPLTVTSAQKNPTAFYLCASSIDGPGEEAFFGQGTRLTVV.